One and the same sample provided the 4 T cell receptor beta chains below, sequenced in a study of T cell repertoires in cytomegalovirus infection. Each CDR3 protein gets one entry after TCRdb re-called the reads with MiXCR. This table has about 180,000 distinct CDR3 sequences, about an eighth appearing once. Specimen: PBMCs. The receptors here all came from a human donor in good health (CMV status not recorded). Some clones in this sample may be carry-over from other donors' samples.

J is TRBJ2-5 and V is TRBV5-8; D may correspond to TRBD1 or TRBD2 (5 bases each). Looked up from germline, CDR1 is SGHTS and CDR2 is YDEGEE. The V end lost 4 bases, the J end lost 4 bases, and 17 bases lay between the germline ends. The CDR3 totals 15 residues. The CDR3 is CASSPGGSLGETQYF. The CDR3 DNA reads TGTGCCAGCAGCCCTGGGGGTAGCCTAGGAGAGACCCAGTACTTC.

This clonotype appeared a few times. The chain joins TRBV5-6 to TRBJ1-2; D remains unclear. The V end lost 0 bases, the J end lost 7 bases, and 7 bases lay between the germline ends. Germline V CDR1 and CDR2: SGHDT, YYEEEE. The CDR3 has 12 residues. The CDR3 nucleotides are TGTGCCAGCAGCTTGGGATTAGGTGGCTACACCTTC. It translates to CASSLGLGGYTF.

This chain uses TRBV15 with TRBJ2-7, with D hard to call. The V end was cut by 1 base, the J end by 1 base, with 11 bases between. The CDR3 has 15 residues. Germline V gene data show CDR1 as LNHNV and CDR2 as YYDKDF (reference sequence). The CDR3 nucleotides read TGTGCCACCAGCAGAGGGGTCCCCCAATCCTACGAGCAGTACTTC. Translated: CATSRGVPQSYEQYF. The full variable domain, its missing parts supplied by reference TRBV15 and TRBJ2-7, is DAMVIQNPRYQVTQFGKPVTLSCSQTLNHNVMYWYQQKSSQAPKLLFHYYDKDFNNEADTPDNFQSRRPNTSFCFLDIRSPGLGDTAMYLCATSRGVPQSYEQYFGPGTRLTVT.

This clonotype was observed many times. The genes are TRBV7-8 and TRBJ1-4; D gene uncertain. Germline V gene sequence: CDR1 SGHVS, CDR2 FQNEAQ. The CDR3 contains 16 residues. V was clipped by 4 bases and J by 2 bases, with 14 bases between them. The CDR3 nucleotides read TGTGCCAGCAGCTCCGAGCGAGCGGGGACTAATGAAAAACTGTTTTTT. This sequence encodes CASSSERAGTNEKLFF.